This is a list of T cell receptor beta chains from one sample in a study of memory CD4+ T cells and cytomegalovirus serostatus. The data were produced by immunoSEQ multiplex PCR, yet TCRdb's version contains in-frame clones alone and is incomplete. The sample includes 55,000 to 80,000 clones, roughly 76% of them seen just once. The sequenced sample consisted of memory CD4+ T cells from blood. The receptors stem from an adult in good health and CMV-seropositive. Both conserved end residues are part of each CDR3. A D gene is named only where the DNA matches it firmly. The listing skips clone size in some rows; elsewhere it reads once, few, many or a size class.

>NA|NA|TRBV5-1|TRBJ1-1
CASRPRGTMNTEAFF
TGCGCCAGCCGACCTAGAGGTACAATGAACACTGAAGCTTTCTTT
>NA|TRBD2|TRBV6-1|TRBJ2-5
CASSPGTSGQETQYF
TGTGCCAGCAGTCCCGGGACTAGCGGACAAGAGACCCAGTACTTC
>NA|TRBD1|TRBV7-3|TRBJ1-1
CASSLGTGSKAFF
TGTGCCAGCAGCTTAGGGACAGGGTCTAAAGCTTTCTTT
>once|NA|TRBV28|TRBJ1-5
CASRPAGTHQPQHF
TGTGCCAGCAGACCCGCCGGGACACATCAGCCCCAGCATTTT
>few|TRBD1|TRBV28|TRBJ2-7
CASRGDRGRWYEQYF
TGTGCCAGCAGGGGAGACAGGGGGCGTTGGTACGAGCAGTACTTC
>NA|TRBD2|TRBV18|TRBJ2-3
CASSPQAGDTDTQYF
TGTGCCAGCTCACCCCAAGCGGGGGACACAGATACGCAGTATTTT
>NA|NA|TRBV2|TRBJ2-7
CASGGDFDYEQYF
TGTGCCAGCGGGGGCGACTTTGACTACGAGCAGTACTTC
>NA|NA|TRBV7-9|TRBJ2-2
CASSPPGMSAGELFF
TGTGCCAGCAGCCCCCCAGGGATGTCCGCCGGGGAGCTGTTTTTT
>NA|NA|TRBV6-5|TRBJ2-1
CASSRTLSNNEQFF
TGTGCCAGCAGTCGAACTTTATCAAACAATGAGCAGTTCTTC
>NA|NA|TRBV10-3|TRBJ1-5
CAISKGRGNQPQHF
TGTGCCATCAGTAAGGGAAGGGGCAATCAGCCCCAGCATTTT
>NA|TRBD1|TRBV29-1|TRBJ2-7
CSVYAGTGSYEQYF
TGCAGCGTTTATGCCGGGACAGGGTCCTACGAGCAGTACTTC
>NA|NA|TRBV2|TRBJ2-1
CASSDSLLVNEQFF
TGTGCCAGCAGTGATTCCCTATTGGTAAATGAGCAGTTCTTC
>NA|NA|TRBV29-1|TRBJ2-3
CSVDTGATMYF
TGCAGCGTTGACACGGGGGCCACGATGTATTTT
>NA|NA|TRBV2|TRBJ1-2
CASSARGVVSGYTF
TGTGCCAGCAGCGCTCGGGGGGTTGTGAGTGGCTACACCTTC
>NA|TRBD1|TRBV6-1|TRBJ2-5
CASSGDRGQETQYF
TGTGCCAGCAGTGGGGACAGGGGGCAAGAGACCCAGTACTTC
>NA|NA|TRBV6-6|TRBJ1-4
CASSEHDDEKLFF
TGTGCCAGCAGCGAACATGACGATGAAAAACTGTTTTTT
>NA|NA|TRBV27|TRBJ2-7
CASSLSGGRPYEQYF
TGTGCCAGCAGTTTATCGGGGGGCAGACCCTACGAGCAGTACTTC
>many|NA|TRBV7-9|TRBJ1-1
CAIKHGTRMGEQTEAFF
TGTGCCATCAAACACGGGACACGGATGGGGGAGCAGACTGAAGCTTTCTTT
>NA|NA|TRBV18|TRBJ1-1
CASSPGENTEAFF
TGTGCCAGCTCGCCAGGGGAGAACACTGAAGCTTTCTTT
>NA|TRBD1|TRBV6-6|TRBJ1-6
CASGRDRGASPLHF
TGTGCCAGCGGCCGGGACAGGGGCGCATCACCCCTCCACTTT
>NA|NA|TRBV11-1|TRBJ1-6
CASSLDSGSPLHF
TGTGCCAGCAGCTTAGATAGTGGATCACCCCTCCACTTT
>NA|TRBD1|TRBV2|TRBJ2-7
CASSDHGTGGNEQYF
TGTGCCAGCAGTGATCACGGGACAGGGGGAAACGAGCAGTACTTC